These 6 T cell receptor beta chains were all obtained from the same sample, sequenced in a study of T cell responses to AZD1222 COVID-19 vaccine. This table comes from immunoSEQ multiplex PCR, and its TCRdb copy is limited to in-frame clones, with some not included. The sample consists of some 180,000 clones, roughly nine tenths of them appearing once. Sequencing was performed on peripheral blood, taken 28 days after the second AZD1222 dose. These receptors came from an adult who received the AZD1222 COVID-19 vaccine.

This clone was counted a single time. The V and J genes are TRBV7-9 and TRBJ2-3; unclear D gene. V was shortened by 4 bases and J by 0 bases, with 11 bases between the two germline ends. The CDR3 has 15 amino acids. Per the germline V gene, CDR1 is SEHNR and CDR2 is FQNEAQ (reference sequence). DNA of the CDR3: TGTGCCAGCAGCTCCAGAGAGGCTAGCACAGATACGCAGTATTTT. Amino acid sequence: CASSSREASTDTQYF.

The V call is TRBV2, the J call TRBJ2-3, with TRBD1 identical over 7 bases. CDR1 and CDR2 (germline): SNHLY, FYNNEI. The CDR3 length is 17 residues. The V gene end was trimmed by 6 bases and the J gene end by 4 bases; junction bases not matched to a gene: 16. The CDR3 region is CASRRTPTGTASDTQYF. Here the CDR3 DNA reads TGTGCCAGCAGACGCACCCCGACAGGGACGGCATCAGATACGCAGTATTTT.

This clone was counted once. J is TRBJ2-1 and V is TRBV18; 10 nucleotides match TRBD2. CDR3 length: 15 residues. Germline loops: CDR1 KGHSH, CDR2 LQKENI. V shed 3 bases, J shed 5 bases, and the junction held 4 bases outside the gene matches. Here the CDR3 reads CASSPLAGGHNEQFF. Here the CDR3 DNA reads TGTGCCAGCTCACCGTTAGCGGGGGGACACAATGAGCAGTTCTTC.

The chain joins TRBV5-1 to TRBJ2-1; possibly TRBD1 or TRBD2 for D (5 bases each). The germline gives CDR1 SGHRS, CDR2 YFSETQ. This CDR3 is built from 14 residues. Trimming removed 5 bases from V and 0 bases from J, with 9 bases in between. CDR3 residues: CASSPGSSYNEQFF. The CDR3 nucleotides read TGCGCCAGCAGTCCAGGGAGCTCCTACAATGAGCAGTTCTTC.

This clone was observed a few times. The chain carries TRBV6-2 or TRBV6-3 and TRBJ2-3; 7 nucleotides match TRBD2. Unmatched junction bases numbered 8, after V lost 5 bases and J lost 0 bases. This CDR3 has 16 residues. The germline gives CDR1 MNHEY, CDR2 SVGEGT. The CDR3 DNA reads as TGTGCCAGCAGTCTACTCGGGGGGTCTAGCACAGATACGCAGTATTTT. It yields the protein CASSLLGGSSTDTQYF.

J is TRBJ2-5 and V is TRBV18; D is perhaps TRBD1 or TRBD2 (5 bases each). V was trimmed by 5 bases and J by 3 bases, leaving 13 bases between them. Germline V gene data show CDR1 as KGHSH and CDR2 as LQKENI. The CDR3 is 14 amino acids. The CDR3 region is CASSARDGKETQYF. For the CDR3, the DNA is TGTGCCAGCTCAGCAAGGGACGGTAAAGAGACCCAGTACTTC.